This record concerns one T cell receptor beta chain sequence. The target antigen is unknown. Use of 60 Vbeta and 13 Jbeta primers characterized the PCR. Sequencing used immunoSEQ multiplex PCR; TCRdb keeps in-frame clones, though not all of them. The sample consists of 180,000 or so clones, more than 60% of them appearing once. The CDR3 spans 16 residues. Trimming removed 0 bases from V and 3 bases from J; junction bases left unmatched: 7. Germline-derived CDR1 and CDR2 are SGHVS and FQNEAQ. The sample originates from a study of cytomegalovirus exposure and HLA in healthy donors. Study results and limitations: Several of the most significant clusters appeared linked to common viral pathogens, based on a later analysis.

V and J are TRBV7-8 and TRBJ2-7; 8 nucleotides agree with TRBD1. Input material: PBMCs. The sequence derives from a man aged 18 to 29 in good health and CMV-seronegative. CDR3 DNA: TGTGCCAGCAGCTTAGCCGGGACAGGCCCGCTCTACGAGCAGTACTTC. This sequence encodes CASSLAGTGPLYEQYF.